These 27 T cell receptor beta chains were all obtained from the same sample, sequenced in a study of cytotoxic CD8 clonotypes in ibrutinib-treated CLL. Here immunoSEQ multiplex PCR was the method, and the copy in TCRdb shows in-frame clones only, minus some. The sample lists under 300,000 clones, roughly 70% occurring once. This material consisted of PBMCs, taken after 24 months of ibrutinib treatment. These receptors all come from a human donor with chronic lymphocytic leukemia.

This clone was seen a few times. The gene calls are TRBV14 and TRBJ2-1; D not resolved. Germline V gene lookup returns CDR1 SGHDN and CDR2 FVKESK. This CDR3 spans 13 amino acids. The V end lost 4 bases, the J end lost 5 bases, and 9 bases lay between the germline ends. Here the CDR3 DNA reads TGTGCCAGCAGCCGAGACGCGAACAATGAGCAGTTCTTC. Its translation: CASSRDANNEQFF.

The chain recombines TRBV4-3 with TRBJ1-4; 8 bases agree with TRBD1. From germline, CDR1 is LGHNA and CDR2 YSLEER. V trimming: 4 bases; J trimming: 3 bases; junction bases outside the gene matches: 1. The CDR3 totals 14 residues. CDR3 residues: CASSLTGANEKLFF. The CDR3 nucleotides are TGCGCCAGCAGCCTGACAGGGGCTAATGAAAAACTGTTTTTT.

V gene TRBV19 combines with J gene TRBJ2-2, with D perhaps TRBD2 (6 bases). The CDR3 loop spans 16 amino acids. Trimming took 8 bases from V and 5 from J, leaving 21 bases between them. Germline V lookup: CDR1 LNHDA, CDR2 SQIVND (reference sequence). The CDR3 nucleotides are TGTGCCAGTCTACTTACCCGCGGGACTGGTACCGGGGAGCTGTTTTTT. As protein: CASLLTRGTGTGELFF.

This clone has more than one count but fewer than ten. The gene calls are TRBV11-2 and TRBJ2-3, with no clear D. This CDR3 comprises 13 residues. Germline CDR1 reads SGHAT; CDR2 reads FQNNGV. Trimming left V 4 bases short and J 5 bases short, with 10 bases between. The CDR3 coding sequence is TGTGCCAGCAGCTCCAGCCTTGAAGATACGCAGTATTTT. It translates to CASSSSLEDTQYF.

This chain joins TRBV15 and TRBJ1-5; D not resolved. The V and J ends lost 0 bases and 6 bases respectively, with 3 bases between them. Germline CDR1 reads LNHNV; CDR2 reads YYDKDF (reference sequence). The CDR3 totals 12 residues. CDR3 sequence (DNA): TGTGCCACCAGCAGAGATAGTCAGCCCCAGCATTTT. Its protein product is CATSRDSQPQHF. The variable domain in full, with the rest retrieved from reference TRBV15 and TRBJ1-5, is DAMVIQNPRYQVTQFGKPVTLSCSQTLNHNVMYWYQQKSSQAPKLLFHYYDKDFNNEADTPDNFQSRRPNTSFCFLDIRSPGLGDTAMYLCATSRDSQPQHFGDGTRLSIL.

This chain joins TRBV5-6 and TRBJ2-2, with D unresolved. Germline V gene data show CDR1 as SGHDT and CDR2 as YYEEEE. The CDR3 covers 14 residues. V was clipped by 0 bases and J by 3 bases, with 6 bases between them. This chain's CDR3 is CASSLVEYTGELFF. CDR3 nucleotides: TGTGCCAGCAGCTTGGTCGAGTACACCGGGGAGCTGTTTTTT.

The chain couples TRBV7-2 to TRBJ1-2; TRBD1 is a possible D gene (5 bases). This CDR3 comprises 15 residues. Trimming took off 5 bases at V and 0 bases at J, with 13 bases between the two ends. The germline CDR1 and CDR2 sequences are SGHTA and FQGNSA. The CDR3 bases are TGTGCCAGCAGCACCCGGACAAGAACTAACTATGGCTACACCTTC. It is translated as CASSTRTRTNYGYTF.

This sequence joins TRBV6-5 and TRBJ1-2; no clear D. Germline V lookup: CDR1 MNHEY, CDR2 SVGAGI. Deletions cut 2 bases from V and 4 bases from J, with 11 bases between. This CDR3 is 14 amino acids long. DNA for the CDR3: TGTGCCAGCAGTTACGGGCGGTCCGGCTATGGCTACACCTTC. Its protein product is CASSYGRSGYGYTF.

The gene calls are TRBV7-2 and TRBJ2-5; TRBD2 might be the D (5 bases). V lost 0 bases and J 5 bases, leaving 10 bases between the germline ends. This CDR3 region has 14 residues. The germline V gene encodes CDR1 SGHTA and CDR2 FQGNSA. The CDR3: CASSLAQWEETQYF. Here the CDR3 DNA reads TGTGCCAGCAGCTTAGCGCAATGGGAGGAGACCCAGTACTTC.

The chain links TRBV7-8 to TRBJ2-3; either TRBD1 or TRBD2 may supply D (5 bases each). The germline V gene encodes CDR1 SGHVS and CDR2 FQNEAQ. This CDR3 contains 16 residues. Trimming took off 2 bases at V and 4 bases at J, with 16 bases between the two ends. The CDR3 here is CASSLFPGPNADTQYF. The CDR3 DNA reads TGTGCCAGCAGCTTATTTCCGGGACCAAACGCAGATACGCAGTATTTT.

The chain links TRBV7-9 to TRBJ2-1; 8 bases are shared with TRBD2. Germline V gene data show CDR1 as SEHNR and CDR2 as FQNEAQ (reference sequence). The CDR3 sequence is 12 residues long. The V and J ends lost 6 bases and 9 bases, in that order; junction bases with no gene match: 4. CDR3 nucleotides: TGTGCCAGCAGTTTCCGGGAGGGTGAGCAGTTCTTC. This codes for CASSFREGEQFF.

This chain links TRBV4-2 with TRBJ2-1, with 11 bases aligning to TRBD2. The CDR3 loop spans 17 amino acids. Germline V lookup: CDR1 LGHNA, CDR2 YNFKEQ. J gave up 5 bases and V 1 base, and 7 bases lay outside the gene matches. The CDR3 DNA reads TGTGCCAGCAGCCAAGTGACTAGCGGGATCCAGAACAATGAGCAGTTCTTC. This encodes CASSQVTSGIQNNEQFF.

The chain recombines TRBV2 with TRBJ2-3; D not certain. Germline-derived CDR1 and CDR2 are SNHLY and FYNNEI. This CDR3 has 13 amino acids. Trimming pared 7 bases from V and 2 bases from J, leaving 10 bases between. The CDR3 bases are TGTGCCAGCACCTATTCGGACACAGATACGCAGTATTTT. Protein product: CASTYSDTDTQYF.

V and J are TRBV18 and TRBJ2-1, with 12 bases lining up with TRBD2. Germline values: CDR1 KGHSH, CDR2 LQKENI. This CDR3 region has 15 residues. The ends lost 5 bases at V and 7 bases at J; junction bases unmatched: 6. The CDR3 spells CASSSGLAGLNEQFF. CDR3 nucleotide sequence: TGTGCCAGCTCATCGGGACTAGCGGGTTTGAATGAGCAGTTCTTC.

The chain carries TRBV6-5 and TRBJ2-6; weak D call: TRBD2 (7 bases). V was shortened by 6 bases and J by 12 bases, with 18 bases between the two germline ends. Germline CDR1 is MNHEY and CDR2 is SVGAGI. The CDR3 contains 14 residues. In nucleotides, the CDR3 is TGTGCCAGCAGCTTTACCGCGGGGGCGGGCGTCCTGACTTTC. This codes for CASSFTAGAGVLTF.

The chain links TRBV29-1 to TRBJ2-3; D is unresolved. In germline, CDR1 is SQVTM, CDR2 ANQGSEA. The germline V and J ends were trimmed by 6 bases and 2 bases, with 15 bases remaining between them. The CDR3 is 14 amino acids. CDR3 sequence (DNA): TGCAGCGTGGATCTAGAGAAATCCACAGATACGCAGTATTTT. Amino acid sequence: CSVDLEKSTDTQYF.

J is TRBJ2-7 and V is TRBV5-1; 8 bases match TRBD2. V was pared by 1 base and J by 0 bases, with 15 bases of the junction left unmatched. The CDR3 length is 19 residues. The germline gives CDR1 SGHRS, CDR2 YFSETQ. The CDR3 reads CASSLNTLAGGLPSYEQYF. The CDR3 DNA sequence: TGCGCCAGCAGCTTGAATACTTTGGCGGGGGGTCTCCCCTCCTACGAGCAGTACTTC.

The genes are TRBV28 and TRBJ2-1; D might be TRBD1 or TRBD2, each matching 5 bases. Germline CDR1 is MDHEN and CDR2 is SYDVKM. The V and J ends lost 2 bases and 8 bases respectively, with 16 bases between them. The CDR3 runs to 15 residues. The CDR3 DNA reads TGTGCCAGCAGTTTAACAACGGTGGGGGTGGATGAGCAGTTCTTC. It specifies CASSLTTVGVDEQFF.

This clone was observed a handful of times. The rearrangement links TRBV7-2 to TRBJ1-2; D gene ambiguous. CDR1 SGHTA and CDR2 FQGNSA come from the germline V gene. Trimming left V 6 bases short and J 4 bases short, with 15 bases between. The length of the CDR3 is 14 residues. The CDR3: CASRMAGGPYGYTF. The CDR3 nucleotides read TGTGCCAGCAGGATGGCCGGAGGGCCCTATGGCTACACCTTC.

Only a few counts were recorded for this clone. CDR3 nucleotides: TGTGCCAGCAGTGAAGCTGGGAGCTCCTACAATGAGCAGTTCTTC. Translating gives CASSEAGSSYNEQFF. V gene TRBV6-1 combines with J gene TRBJ2-1, with D perhaps TRBD2 (5 bases). V lost 0 bases to trimming and J lost 0 bases, with 6 bases between them. Germline V gives CDR1 MNHNS, CDR2 SASEGT. CDR3 size: 15 residues.

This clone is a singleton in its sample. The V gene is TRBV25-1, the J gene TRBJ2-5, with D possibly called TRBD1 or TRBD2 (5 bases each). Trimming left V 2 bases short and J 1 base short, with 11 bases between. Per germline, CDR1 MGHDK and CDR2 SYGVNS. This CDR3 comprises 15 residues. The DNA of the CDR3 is TGTGCCAGCAGTGAACTCACCGGGACCCAAGAGACCCAGTACTTC. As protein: CASSELTGTQETQYF.

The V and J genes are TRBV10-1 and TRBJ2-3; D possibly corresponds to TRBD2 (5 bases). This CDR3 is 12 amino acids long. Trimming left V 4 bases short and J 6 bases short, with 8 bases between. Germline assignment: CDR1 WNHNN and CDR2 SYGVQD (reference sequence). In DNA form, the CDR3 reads TGCGCCAGCAGTGTACGAGGGGATACGCAGTATTTT. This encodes CASSVRGDTQYF.

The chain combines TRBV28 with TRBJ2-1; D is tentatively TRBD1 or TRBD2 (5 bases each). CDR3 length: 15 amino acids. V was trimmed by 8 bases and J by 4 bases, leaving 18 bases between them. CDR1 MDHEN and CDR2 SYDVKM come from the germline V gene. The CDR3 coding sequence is TGTGCCAGCCGGGGCTTCAAGAGGTCTTACAATGAGCAGTTCTTC. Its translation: CASRGFKRSYNEQFF.

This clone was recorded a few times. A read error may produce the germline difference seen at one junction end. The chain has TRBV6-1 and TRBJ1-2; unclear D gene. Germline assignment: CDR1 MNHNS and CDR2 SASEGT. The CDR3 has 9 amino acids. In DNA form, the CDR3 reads TGTGCCAGCAGTAGGCCCCTGATATTC. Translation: CASSRPLIF.

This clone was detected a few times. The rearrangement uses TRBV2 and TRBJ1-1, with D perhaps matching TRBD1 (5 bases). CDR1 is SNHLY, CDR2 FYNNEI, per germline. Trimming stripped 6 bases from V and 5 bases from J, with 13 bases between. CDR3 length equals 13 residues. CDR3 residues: CASRGDGETEAFF. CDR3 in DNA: TGTGCCAGCAGGGGGGACGGAGAAACTGAAGCTTTCTTT.

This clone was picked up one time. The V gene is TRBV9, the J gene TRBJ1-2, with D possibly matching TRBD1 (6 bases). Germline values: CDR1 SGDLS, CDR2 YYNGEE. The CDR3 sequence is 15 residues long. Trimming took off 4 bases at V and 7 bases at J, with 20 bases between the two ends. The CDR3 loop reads CASSPPGRQGIGYTF. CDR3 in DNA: TGTGCCAGCAGCCCCCCGGGTCGGCAGGGGATTGGCTACACCTTC.

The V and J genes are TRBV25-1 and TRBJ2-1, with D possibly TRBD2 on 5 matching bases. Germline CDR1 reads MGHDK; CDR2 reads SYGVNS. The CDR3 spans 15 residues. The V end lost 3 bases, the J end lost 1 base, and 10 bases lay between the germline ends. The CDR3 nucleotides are TGTGCCAGCAGTGAGTCAGCGGAGTCCTACAATGAGCAGTTCTTC. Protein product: CASSESAESYNEQFF. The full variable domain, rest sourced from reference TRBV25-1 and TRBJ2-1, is EADIYQTPRYLVIGTGKKITLECSQTMGHDKMYWYQQDPGMELHLIHYSYGVNSTEKGDLSSESTVSRIRTEHFPLTLESARPSHTSQYLCASSESAESYNEQFFGPGTRLTVL.